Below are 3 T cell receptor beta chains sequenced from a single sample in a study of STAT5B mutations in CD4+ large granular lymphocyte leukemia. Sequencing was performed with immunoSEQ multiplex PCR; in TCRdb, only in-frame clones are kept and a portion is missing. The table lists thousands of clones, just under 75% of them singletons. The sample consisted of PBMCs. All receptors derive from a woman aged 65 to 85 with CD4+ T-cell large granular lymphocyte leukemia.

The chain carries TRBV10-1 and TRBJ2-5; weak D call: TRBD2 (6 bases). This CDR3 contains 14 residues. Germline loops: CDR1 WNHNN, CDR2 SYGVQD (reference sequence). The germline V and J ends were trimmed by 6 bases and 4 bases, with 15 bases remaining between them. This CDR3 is CASSLGGLGETQYF. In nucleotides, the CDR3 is TGCGCCAGCAGCTTGGGAGGACTGGGAGAGACCCAGTACTTC.

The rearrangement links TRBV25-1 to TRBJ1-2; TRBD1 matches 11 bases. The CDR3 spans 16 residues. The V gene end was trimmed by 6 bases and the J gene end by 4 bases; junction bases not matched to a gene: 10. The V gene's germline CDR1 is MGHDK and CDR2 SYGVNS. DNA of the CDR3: TGTGCCAGCAGCATTTTCGGGGACAGGGGGATCTATGGCTACACCTTC. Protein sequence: CASSIFGDRGIYGYTF.

As DNA, the CDR3 is TGTGCCAGCAGCGTAGGAGAGGGGGATGAAGCTTTCTTT. Translation gives CASSVGEGDEAFF. V usage is TRBV9 and J usage is TRBJ1-1; D perhaps matches TRBD1 (6 bases). The length of the CDR3 is 13 residues. The V gene's germline CDR1 is SGDLS and CDR2 YYNGEE. Trimming left V 0 bases short and J 7 bases short, with 10 bases between.